The TCR beta chain described here comes from a study of low-dose radiotherapy and immunotherapy resistance in tumors. As for the study in general: Patients were given intravenous nivolumab 240 mg every two weeks plus ipilimumab 1 mg/kg every six weeks. Aspirin was administered orally at 300 mg daily for four cycles, commencing on cycle 1 day 1.

Primers used for first-strand cDNA, a TRAV- and TRBV-specific set, covered both alpha and beta chains. The PCR that amplified TCRs ran for roughly 20 cycles, relying on a constant-region primer and a V-primer adapter. Amplification of the isolated mRNA used in vitro transcription. In TCRdb, the reads were re-called with MiXCR into one record per CDR3 protein. The table shows about 18,000 distinct CDR3 sequences, with about 70% occurring only once. The receptor's source is a human donor with advanced metastatic prostate, ovarian, gallbladder or colorectal cancer (not recorded which). This table probably holds off-target reads from a library built for another chain.

DNA of the CDR3: TGCAGTGCTAGTCTGGGGGTAACGGCCCACGGCTACACCTTC. It specifies CSASLGVTAHGYTF. The chain couples TRBV20-1 to TRBJ1-2, with D perhaps matching TRBD1 (5 bases). Trimming took off 3 bases at V and 8 bases at J, with 19 bases between the two ends. This CDR3 has 14 amino acids. CDR1 DFQATT and CDR2 SNEGSKA come from the germline V gene (reference sequence).